A selection of T cell receptor beta chains follows, all from one sample in a study of blood T cell repertoires in COVID-19. Clones were sequenced by immunoSEQ multiplex PCR, and TCRdb holds only the in-frame ones, with some missing. This sample has tens of thousands of clones, with about nine tenths found just once. The sample taken for sequencing was peripheral blood. Receptors originate from a woman aged 45-65 years with acute or convalescent COVID-19. The CDR3 runs from the conserved cysteine through the conserved F or W. Fields, in order: clone size, D gene, V gene, J gene, CDR3 protein, CDR3 DNA. The D gene is left open where the match is weak. Clone size appears in some rows only: once, few, many, or a class for an expanded clone.

NA	NA	TRBV25-1	TRBJ1-5	CASSEGADRINQPQHF	TGTGCCAGCAGTGAAGGGGCCGACCGGATAAATCAGCCCCAGCATTTT
few	TRBD1	TRBV28	TRBJ2-5	CASRRDRGLWETQYF	TGTGCCAGCAGGCGAGACAGGGGGCTATGGGAGACCCAGTACTTC
few	NA	TRBV28	TRBJ1-4	CASSPEAGGVREKLFF	TGTGCCAGCAGTCCCGAAGCTGGGGGGGTGCGGGAAAAACTGTTTTTT
NA	TRBD2	TRBV5-1	TRBJ2-2	CASSLGRLAGNNTGELFF	TGCGCCAGCAGCTTAGGGAGACTAGCGGGAAACAACACCGGGGAGCTGTTTTTT
NA	NA	TRBV7-9	TRBJ1-2	CASSFRAYGYTF	TGTGCCAGCAGCTTCAGGGCTTACGGCTACACCTTC
NA	NA	TRBV3-1/TRBV3-2	TRBJ1-1	CASSQGGGTEAFF	TGTGCCAGCAGCCAAGGAGGAGGGACTGAAGCTTTCTTT
NA	NA	TRBV5-4	TRBJ2-7	CASNLKAGPNEQYF	TGTGCCAGCAACTTGAAAGCAGGGCCCAACGAGCAGTACTTC
NA	NA	TRBV5-5	TRBJ2-7	CASSFQIGSYEQYF	TGTGCCAGCAGCTTTCAGATCGGGTCCTACGAGCAGTACTTC
NA	NA	TRBV27	TRBJ1-2	CASMGQGRNYGYTF	TGTGCCAGCATGGGGCAGGGCCGTAACTATGGCTACACCTTC
NA	NA	TRBV15	TRBJ2-3	CATSSQTIGGATDTQYF	TGTGCCACCAGCAGCCAAACTATAGGCGGGGCAACAGATACGCAGTATTTT
NA	NA	TRBV6-5	TRBJ1-5	CASSYSGSNQPQHF	TGTGCCAGCAGTTACTCGGGCAGCAATCAGCCCCAGCATTTT
NA	NA	TRBV29-1	TRBJ1-2	CSVTQGVYGYTF	TGCAGCGTTACACAGGGCGTCTATGGCTACACCTTC
NA	TRBD2	TRBV9	TRBJ2-1	CASSVISLAGANEQFF	TGTGCCAGCAGCGTAATTTCACTAGCGGGAGCGAATGAGCAGTTCTTC
NA	TRBD2	TRBV28	TRBJ2-2	CASSLGLAGVPGELFF	TGTGCCAGCAGTTTAGGTCTGGCGGGAGTTCCCGGGGAGCTGTTTTTT
NA	NA	TRBV19	TRBJ2-1	CASSIFSGARDNEQFF	TGTGCCAGTAGTATTTTTTCGGGAGCGCGAGACAATGAGCAGTTCTTC
NA	NA	TRBV3-1/TRBV3-2	TRBJ2-1	CASSTYNEQFF	TGTGCCAGCAGCACTTACAATGAGCAGTTCTTC
NA	TRBD1	TRBV7-9	TRBJ1-3	CASSPWSDRGRLNTIYF	TGTGCCAGCAGCCCATGGTCCGACAGGGGCCGGCTGAACACCATATATTTT
NA	TRBD1	TRBV7-3	TRBJ2-1	CASTDTGGNNEQFF	TGTGCCAGCACCGACACAGGGGGAAACAATGAGCAGTTCTTC
NA	TRBD1	TRBV19	TRBJ2-7	CASSILFSDRAGSYEQYF	TGTGCCAGTAGTATACTCTTTTCGGACAGGGCGGGCTCCTACGAGCAGTACTTC
NA	TRBD2	TRBV5-8	TRBJ2-7	CATPRLAETYEQYF	TGTGCCACCCCCCGGCTAGCGGAGACCTACGAGCAGTACTTC
NA	NA	TRBV6-2/TRBV6-3	TRBJ1-4	CASSLSEKLFF	TGTGCCAGCAGCTTGAGTGAAAAACTGTTTTTT
NA	NA	TRBV19	TRBJ1-3	CASRPGFPGNTIYF	TGTGCCAGCCGACCAGGATTCCCTGGAAACACCATATATTTT
NA	NA	TRBV30	TRBJ1-1	CAWSDQGMNTEAFF	TGTGCCTGGAGTGACCAGGGAATGAACACTGAAGCTTTCTTT
NA	TRBD1	TRBV3-1/TRBV3-2	TRBJ2-1	CASSHTNSGGFGNEQFF	TGTGCCAGCAGCCACACGAACTCAGGGGGCTTTGGGAATGAGCAGTTCTTC
NA	NA	TRBV19	TRBJ2-3	CASSSGDKLTDTQYF	TGTGCCAGTAGTTCCGGGGACAAACTCACAGATACGCAGTATTTT
NA	TRBD2	TRBV5-4	TRBJ2-5	CASSSKWGGQETQYF	TGTGCCAGCAGCTCCAAATGGGGGGGGCAAGAGACCCAGTACTTC
NA	NA	TRBV5-4	TRBJ1-1	CASSRQMNTEAFF	TGTGCCAGCAGCAGACAAATGAACACTGAAGCTTTCTTT
NA	NA	TRBV28	TRBJ1-5	CASSFGQPGSWHF	TGTGCCAGCAGTTTTGGACAGCCGGGTTCGTGGCATTTT
NA	TRBD1	TRBV7-8	TRBJ1-5	CASSPNRGLSPNQPQHF	TGTGCCAGCAGCCCTAACAGGGGCCTCTCCCCTAATCAGCCCCAGCATTTT
NA	TRBD1	TRBV7-7	TRBJ2-1	CASSSGQNNEQFF	TGTGCTAGCAGCTCGGGACAGAACAATGAGCAGTTCTTC
NA	NA	TRBV24-1	TRBJ2-7	CATSQGSYEQYF	TGTGCCACCAGTCAGGGCTCCTACGAGCAGTACTTC
NA	TRBD1	TRBV6-5	TRBJ1-1	CASRQGSTEAFF	TGTGCCAGCAGACAGGGGAGTACTGAAGCTTTCTTT
NA	TRBD1	TRBV29-1	TRBJ2-6	CSASTGGHSGANVLTF	TGCAGCGCTTCGACAGGGGGGCACTCTGGGGCCAACGTCCTGACTTTC
NA	TRBD2	TRBV29-1	TRBJ2-1	CSVEAPSGTSEQFF	TGCAGCGTTGAAGCGCCTAGCGGGACAAGTGAGCAGTTCTTC
NA	TRBD2	TRBV2	TRBJ2-3	CASRDLAGVSTDTQYF	TGTGCCAGCAGGGATCTAGCGGGGGTTAGCACAGATACGCAGTATTTT
NA	NA	TRBV29-1	TRBJ1-5	CSVKHGEAQHF	TGCAGCGTTAAACACGGCGAGGCCCAGCATTTT
NA	TRBD2	TRBV28	TRBJ2-1	CASSPHPSGREQFF	TGTGCCAGCAGTCCCCACCCTAGCGGGAGGGAGCAGTTCTTC
NA	TRBD1	TRBV3-1/TRBV3-2	TRBJ1-5	CASSRDSDQPQHF	TGTGCCAGCAGCCGGGACAGCGATCAGCCCCAGCATTTT
NA	TRBD2	TRBV10-2	TRBJ2-7	CASSESISGSEQYF	TGCGCCAGCAGTGAGTCAATTAGCGGGAGCGAGCAGTACTTC
NA	TRBD2	TRBV5-6	TRBJ2-3	CASSTGLAGGLGGTDTQYF	TGTGCCAGCAGCACGGGACTAGCGGGAGGCCTTGGGGGCACAGATACGCAGTATTTT
NA	NA	TRBV3-1/TRBV3-2	TRBJ1-1	CASSQLDRVNTEAFF	TGTGCCAGCAGCCAACTGGACAGAGTGAACACTGAAGCTTTCTTT
once	NA	TRBV4-2	TRBJ1-1	CASSQVAGTNTEAFF	TGTGCCAGCAGCCAAGTCGCGGGGACGAACACTGAAGCTTTCTTT
NA	TRBD2	TRBV7-2	TRBJ2-3	CASSRSDGGVTDTQYF	TGTGCCAGCAGCCGCAGTGATGGGGGGGTCACAGATACGCAGTATTTT
NA	TRBD1	TRBV18	TRBJ2-2	CASSPGQYTGELFF	TGTGCCAGCTCACCGGGACAGTACACCGGGGAGCTGTTTTTT
NA	NA	TRBV5-1	TRBJ2-3	CASSLGTGLDTQYF	TGCGCCAGCAGCTTGGGAACAGGGCTAGATACGCAGTATTTT
NA	NA	TRBV6-4	TRBJ1-1	CASSYEGGGEAFF	TGTGCCAGCAGTTACGAGGGAGGGGGTGAAGCTTTCTTT
NA	TRBD2	TRBV7-3	TRBJ2-5	CASSFSSGGETQYF	TGTGCCAGCAGCTTCTCTAGCGGGGGAGAGACCCAGTACTTC
NA	TRBD2	TRBV7-3	TRBJ2-2	CASSLAGGITGELFF	TGTGCCAGCAGCTTGGCGGGGGGGATCACCGGGGAGCTGTTTTTT
NA	TRBD1	TRBV19	TRBJ1-1	CASSPRTGVNTEAFF	TGTGCCAGTAGTCCCCGGACAGGGGTGAACACTGAAGCTTTCTTT
NA	TRBD1	TRBV20-1	TRBJ1-5	CSASHTGGSDQPQHF	TGCAGTGCTAGTCACACAGGGGGCAGCGATCAGCCCCAGCATTTT